A selection of T cell receptor beta chains follows, all from one sample in a study of shared clonotypes between healthy human individuals. Generated by immunoSEQ multiplex PCR, the TCRdb table keeps only in-frame clones and is missing some. The sample has 2 million to 2.5 million clones; roughly 96% are singletons. What was sequenced was naive CD4+ T cells sorted from blood. The receptors shown here come from a man between 18 and 29 years old in good health. Both conserved end residues are part of each CDR3. A D gene is named only where the DNA matches it firmly. Size values are once, few and many counts, or a class for expanded clones, and some rows have none.

>TRBJ1-1|-|TRBV27|-
TGTGCCAGCAGTTCGGGACTTTGGACTGAAGCTTTCTTT
CASSSGLWTEAFF
>TRBJ1-3|-|TRBV2|-
TGTGCCAGCAGTGAATCGGGCTCTGGAAACACCATATATTTT
CASSESGSGNTIYF
>TRBJ2-7|-|TRBV15|TRBD1
TGTGCCACCAGCAGATGGGTGACAGGGGCCTACGAGCAGTACTTC
CATSRWVTGAYEQYF
>TRBJ2-7|-|TRBV11-3|TRBD1
TGTGCCAGCAGCCCGGGACAGAGCTCCTACGAGCAGTACTTC
CASSPGQSSYEQYF
>TRBJ2-1|-|TRBV2|TRBD1
TGTGCCAGCAGCACAGGGGGCTCCTACAATGAGCAGTTCTTC
CASSTGGSYNEQFF
>TRBJ1-6|once|TRBV5-6|-
TGTGCCAGCAGCTTGCTGCGGGGGTCGAGGTCACCCCTCCACTTT
CASSLLRGSRSPLHF
>TRBJ2-5|-|TRBV30|-
TGTGCCTGGGAGCAGGGTGAGACCCAGTACTTC
CAWEQGETQYF
>TRBJ2-7|-|TRBV7-9|-
TGTGCCAGCAGCTTAGCCTGGACCCCTCCCTACGAGCAGTACTTC
CASSLAWTPPYEQYF
>TRBJ2-3|-|TRBV10-3|TRBD2
TGTGCCATCACCTCGGGACTAGCGGGGACAGATACGCAGTATTTT
CAITSGLAGTDTQYF
>TRBJ2-3|-|TRBV5-1|TRBD1
TGCGCCAGCAGCCGCCAGACAGGGGCCGCTACAGATACGCAGTATTTT
CASSRQTGAATDTQYF
>TRBJ2-3|few|TRBV10-1|-
TGCGCCAGCAGTGGTGAAGGCACAGATACGCAGTATTTT
CASSGEGTDTQYF
>TRBJ2-5|-|TRBV13|-
TGTGCCAGCAGCTTAGGGCTTAAGGGGTACCAAGAGACCCAGTACTTC
CASSLGLKGYQETQYF
>TRBJ2-7|-|TRBV5-4|TRBD1
TGTGCCAGCAGCATACCGCGGGACAGGGGGTCCTACGAGCAGTACTTC
CASSIPRDRGSYEQYF
>TRBJ2-1|-|TRBV10-1|-
TGCGCCAGCAGCAGGGGTCCGGGACTGGAGCAGTTCTTC
CASSRGPGLEQFF
>TRBJ2-2|-|TRBV7-3|-
TGTGCCAGCCGCCTGGTGGCCGGGGAGCTGTTTTTT
CASRLVAGELFF
>TRBJ2-1|-|TRBV10-3|-
TGTGCCATCAGTGCTGGACTGGGAGGCTACAATGAGCAGTTCTTC
CAISAGLGGYNEQFF
>TRBJ1-5|-|TRBV18|-
TGTGCCAGCTCACCAAGGCGGGGGTCAAATCAGCCCCAGCATTTT
CASSPRRGSNQPQHF
>TRBJ2-7|once|TRBV30|TRBD1
TGTGCCTGGTCAAACTACAGGGGCAACTACGAGCAGTACTTC
CAWSNYRGNYEQYF
>TRBJ2-7|-|TRBV2|TRBD1
TGTGCCAGCAGTGAAGCCGGGACAGTCTACGAGCAGTACTTC
CASSEAGTVYEQYF